A selection of T cell receptor beta chains follows, all from one sample in a study of T cell responses to AZD1222 COVID-19 vaccine. The repertoire was sequenced with immunoSEQ multiplex PCR; TCRdb's copy has only in-frame clones and lacks some. The sample shows more than 85,000 clones, around 87% of them seen only once. Sequencing used peripheral blood, obtained 28 days after the second AZD1222 dose. The receptors come from an adult who received the AZD1222 COVID-19 vaccine. The CDR3 runs from the conserved cysteine through the conserved F or W. D genes are given only for firm matches.

d_gene | j_gene | v_gene | CDR3aa | CDR3nt
- | TRBJ1-1 | TRBV28 | CASSLSGGIATEAFF | TGTGCCAGCAGTTTAAGTGGGGGGATCGCGACTGAAGCTTTCTTT
- | TRBJ1-1 | TRBV5-4 | CASSARGGNTEAFF | TGTGCCAGCAGCGCCCGGGGGGGTAACACTGAAGCTTTCTTT
- | TRBJ2-7 | TRBV4-3 | CASSQDRGTGFSYEQYF | TGCGCCAGCAGCCAAGATAGGGGAACCGGGTTCTCCTACGAGCAGTACTTC
- | TRBJ2-3 | TRBV6-4 | CASSAGPDTDTQYF | TGTGCCAGCAGCGCGGGACCCGACACAGATACGCAGTATTTT
- | TRBJ2-1 | TRBV6-2/TRBV6-3 | CASSSVAVQQFF | TGTGCCAGCAGTTCCGTAGCGGTTCAGCAGTTCTTC
TRBD1 | TRBJ1-2 | TRBV2 | CASSEGQGVISGYTF | TGTGCCAGCAGTGAAGGCCAGGGGGTAATAAGTGGCTACACCTTC
TRBD2 | TRBJ2-1 | TRBV27 | CASSRVAGVYNEQFF | TGTGCCAGCAGCCGAGTAGCGGGAGTCTACAATGAGCAGTTCTTC
TRBD1 | TRBJ2-1 | TRBV9 | CASSTNRGRFGNEQFF | TGTGCCAGCAGCACTAACAGGGGGCGGTTTGGCAATGAGCAGTTCTTC
- | TRBJ1-2 | TRBV7-2 | CASTPGFNYGYTF | TGTGCCAGCACCCCAGGGTTTAACTATGGCTACACCTTC
- | TRBJ1-1 | TRBV19 | CASSRGEEVNTEAFF | TGTGCCAGTAGTCGCGGTGAGGAGGTGAACACTGAAGCTTTCTTT